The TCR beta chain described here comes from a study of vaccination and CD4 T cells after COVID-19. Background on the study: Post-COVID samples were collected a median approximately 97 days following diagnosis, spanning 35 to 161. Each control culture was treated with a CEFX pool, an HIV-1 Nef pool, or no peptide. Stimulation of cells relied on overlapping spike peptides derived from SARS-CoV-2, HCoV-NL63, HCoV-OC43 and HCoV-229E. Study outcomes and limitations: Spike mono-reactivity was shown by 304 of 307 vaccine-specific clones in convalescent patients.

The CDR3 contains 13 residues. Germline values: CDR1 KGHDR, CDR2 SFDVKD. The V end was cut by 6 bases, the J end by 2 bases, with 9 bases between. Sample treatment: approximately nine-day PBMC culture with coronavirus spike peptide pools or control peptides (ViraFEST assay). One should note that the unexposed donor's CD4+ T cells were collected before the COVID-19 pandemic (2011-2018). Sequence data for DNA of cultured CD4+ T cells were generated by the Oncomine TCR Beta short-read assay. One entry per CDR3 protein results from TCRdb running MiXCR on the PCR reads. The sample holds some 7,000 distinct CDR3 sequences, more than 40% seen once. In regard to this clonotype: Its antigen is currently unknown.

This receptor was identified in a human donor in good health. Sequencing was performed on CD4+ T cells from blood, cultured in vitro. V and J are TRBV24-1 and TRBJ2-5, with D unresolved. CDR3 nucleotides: TGTGCCACCAGTCGTAGATCTCAAGAGACCCAGTACTTC. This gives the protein CATSRRSQETQYF.